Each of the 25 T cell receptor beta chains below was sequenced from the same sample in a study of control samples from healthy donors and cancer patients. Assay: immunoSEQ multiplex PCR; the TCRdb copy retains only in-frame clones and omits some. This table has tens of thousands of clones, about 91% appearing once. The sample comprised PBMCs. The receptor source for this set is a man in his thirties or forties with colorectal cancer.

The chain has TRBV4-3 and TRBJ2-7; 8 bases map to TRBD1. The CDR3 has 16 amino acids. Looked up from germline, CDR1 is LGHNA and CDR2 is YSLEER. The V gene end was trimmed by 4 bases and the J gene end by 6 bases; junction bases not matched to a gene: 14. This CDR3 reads CASSPSTGAGLFEQYF. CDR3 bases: TGCGCCAGCAGCCCCTCGACAGGGGCTGGACTGTTCGAGCAGTACTTC.

As DNA, the CDR3 is TGTGCCAGCAGTTACACAGGGAGATACTCACCCCTCCACTTT. Its translation: CASSYTGRYSPLHF. The chain employs TRBV6-5 and TRBJ1-6, with TRBD1 as a possible D gene (6 bases). The CDR3 is 14 residues long. V was pared by 2 bases and J by 10 bases, with 12 bases between. Germline CDR1 reads MNHEY; CDR2 reads SVGAGI.

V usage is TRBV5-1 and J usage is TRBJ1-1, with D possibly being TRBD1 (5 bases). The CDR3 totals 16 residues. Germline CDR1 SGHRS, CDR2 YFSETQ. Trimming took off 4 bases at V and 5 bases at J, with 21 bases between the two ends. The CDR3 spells CASSLDSRILGTEAFF. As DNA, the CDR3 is TGCGCCAGCAGCCTCGACAGTAGAATCTTGGGAACTGAAGCTTTCTTT.

This CDR3 reads CASGASRNSPLHF. The CDR3 nucleotides read TGTGCCAGCGGGGCCTCGAGAAATTCACCCCTCCACTTT. The rearrangement uses TRBV2 and TRBJ1-6; a possible D gene is TRBD1 (5 bases). From germline, CDR1 is SNHLY and CDR2 FYNNEI. V was trimmed by 8 bases and J by 7 bases, leaving 12 bases between them. The CDR3 is made up of 13 amino acids. Looking up the rest from reference TRBV2 and TRBJ1-6 gives the full variable domain: EPEVTQTPSHQVTQMGQEVILRCVPISNHLYFYWYRQILGQKVEFLVSFYNNEISEKSEIFDDQFSVERPDGSNFTLKIRSTKLEDSAMYFCASGASRNSPLHFGNGTRLTVT.

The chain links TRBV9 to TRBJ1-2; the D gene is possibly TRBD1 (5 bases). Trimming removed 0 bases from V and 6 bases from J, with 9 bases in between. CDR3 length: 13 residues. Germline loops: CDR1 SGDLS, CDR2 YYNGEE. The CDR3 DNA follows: TGTGCCAGCAGCGTAGGGGCAGGGAATGGCTACACCTTC. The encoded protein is CASSVGAGNGYTF.

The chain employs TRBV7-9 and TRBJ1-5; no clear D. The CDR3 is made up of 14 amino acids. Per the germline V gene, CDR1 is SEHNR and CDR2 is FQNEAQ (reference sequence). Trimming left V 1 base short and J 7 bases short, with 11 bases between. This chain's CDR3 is CASSLDTPGQPQHF. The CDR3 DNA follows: TGTGCCAGCAGCTTAGATACCCCCGGCCAGCCCCAGCATTTT.

The DNA for the CDR3 is TGTGCCAGCAGTGACCCATTCTCACTTGGGGACACTGAAGCTTTCTTT. Its translation: CASSDPFSLGDTEAFF. The chain combines TRBV2 with TRBJ1-1; D is unclear. This CDR3 region has 16 residues. V lost 3 bases and J lost 3, with 17 bases in between. Per germline, CDR1 SNHLY and CDR2 FYNNEI. The whole variable domain, remainder taken from reference TRBV2 and TRBJ1-1, is EPEVTQTPSHQVTQMGQEVILRCVPISNHLYFYWYRQILGQKVEFLVSFYNNEISEKSEIFDDQFSVERPDGSNFTLKIRSTKLEDSAMYFCASSDPFSLGDTEAFFGQGTRLTVV.

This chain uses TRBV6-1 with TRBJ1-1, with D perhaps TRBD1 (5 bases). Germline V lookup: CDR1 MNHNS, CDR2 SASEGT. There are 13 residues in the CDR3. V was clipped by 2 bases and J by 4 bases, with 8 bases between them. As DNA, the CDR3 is TGTGCCAGCAGTGAAAACAGGCCCACTGAAGCTTTCTTT. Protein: CASSENRPTEAFF.

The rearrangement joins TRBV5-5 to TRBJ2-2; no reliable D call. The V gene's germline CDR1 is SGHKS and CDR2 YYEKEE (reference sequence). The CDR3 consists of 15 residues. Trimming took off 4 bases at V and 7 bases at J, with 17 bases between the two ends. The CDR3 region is CASSPSGAGGGELFF. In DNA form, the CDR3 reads TGTGCCAGCAGCCCGAGTGGCGCAGGCGGCGGGGAGCTGTTTTTT.

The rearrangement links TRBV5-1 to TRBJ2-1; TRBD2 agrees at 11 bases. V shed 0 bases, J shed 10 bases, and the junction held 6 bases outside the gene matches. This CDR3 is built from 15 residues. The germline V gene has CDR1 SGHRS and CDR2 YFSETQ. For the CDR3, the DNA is TGCGCCAGCAGCTTGGAACTAGCGGGGGCGGGAGAGCAGTTCTTC. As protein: CASSLELAGAGEQFF.

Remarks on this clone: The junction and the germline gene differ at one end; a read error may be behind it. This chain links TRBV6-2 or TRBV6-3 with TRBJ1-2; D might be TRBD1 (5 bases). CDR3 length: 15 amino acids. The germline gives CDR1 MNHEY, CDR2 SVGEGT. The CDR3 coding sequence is TGTGCCAGCAATTACTCCCGGGCTGACAGCTATGGCTACACCTTC. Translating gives CASNYSRADSYGYTF.

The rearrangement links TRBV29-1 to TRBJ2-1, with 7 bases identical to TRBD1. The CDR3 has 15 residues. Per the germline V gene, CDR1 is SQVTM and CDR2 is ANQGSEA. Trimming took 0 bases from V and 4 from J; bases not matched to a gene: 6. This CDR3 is CSVEEGQNLYNEQFF. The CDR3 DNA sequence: TGCAGCGTTGAAGAGGGACAGAACCTTTACAATGAGCAGTTCTTC.

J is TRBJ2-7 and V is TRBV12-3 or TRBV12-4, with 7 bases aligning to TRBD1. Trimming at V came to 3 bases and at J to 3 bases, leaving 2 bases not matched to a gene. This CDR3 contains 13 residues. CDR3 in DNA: TGTGCCAGCAGTTTTGGGACAGACTACGAGCAGTACTTC. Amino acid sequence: CASSFGTDYEQYF.

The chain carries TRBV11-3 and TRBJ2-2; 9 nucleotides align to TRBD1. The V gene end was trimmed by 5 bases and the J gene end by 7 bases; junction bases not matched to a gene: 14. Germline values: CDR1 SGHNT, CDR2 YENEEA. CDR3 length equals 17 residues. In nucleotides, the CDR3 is TGTGCCAGCAGCCTGCCCGGGACAGGGCGGGGAAGCGGGGAGCTGTTTTTT. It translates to CASSLPGTGRGSGELFF.

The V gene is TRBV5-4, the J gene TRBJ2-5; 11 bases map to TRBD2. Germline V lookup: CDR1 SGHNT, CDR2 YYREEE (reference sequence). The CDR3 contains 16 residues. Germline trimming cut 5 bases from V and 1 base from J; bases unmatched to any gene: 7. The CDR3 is CASSTPGLAAQETQYF. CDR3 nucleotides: TGTGCCAGCAGTACGCCGGGACTAGCGGCCCAAGAGACCCAGTACTTC.

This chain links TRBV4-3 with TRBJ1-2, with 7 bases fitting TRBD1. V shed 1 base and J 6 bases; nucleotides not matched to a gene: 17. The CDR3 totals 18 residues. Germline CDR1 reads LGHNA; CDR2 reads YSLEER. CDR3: CASSQGPSRGQLVHGYTF. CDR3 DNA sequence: TGCGCCAGCAGCCAAGGACCCAGTAGGGGACAGTTGGTACATGGCTACACCTTC.

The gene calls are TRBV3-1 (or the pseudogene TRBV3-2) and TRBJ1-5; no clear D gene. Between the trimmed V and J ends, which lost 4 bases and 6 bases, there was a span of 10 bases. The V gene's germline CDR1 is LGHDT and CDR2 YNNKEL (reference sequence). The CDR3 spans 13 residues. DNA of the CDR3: TGTGCCAGCAGCCGGGCTCTGGGTCAGCCCCAGCATTTT. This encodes CASSRALGQPQHF.

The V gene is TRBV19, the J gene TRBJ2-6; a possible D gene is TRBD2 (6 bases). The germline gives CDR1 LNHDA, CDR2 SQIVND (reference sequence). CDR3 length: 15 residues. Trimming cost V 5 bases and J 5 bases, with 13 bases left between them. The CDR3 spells CASSVPGTRANVLTF. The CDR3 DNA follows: TGTGCCAGTAGTGTTCCCGGGACTCGGGCCAACGTCCTGACTTTC. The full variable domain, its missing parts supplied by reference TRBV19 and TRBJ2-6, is DGGITQSPKYLFRKEGQNVTLSCEQNLNHDAMYWYRQDPGQGLRLIYYSQIVNDFQKGDIAEGYSVSREKKESFPLTVTSAQKNPTAFYLCASSVPGTRANVLTFGAGSRLTVL.

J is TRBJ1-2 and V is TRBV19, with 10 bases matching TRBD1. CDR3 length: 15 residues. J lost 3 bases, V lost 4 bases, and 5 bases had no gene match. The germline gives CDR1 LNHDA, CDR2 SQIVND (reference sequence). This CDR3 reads CASSTTGGAYYGYTF. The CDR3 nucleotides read TGTGCCAGTAGTACGACAGGGGGCGCTTACTATGGCTACACCTTC. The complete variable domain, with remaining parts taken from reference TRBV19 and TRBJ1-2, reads DGGITQSPKYLFRKEGQNVTLSCEQNLNHDAMYWYRQDPGQGLRLIYYSQIVNDFQKGDIAEGYSVSREKKESFPLTVTSAQKNPTAFYLCASSTTGGAYYGYTFGSGTRLTVV.

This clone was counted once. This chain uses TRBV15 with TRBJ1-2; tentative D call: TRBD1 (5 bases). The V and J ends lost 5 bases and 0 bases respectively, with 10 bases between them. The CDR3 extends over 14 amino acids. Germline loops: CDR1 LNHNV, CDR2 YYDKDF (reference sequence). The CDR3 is CATSRGDSNYGYTF. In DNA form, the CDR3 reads TGTGCCACCAGCCGAGGGGACTCTAACTATGGCTACACCTTC.

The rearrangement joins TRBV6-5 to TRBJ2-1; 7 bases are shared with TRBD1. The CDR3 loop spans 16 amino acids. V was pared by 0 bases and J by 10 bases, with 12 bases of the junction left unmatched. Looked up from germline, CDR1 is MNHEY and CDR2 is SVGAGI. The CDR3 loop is CASSYSGITGASEQFF. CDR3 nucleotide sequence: TGTGCCAGCAGTTACTCTGGGATCACAGGGGCGAGCGAGCAGTTCTTC.

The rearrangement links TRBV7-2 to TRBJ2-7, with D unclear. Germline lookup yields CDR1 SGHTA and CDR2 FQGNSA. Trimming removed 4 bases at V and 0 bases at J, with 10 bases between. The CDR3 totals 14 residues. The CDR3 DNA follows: TGTGCCAGCAGCTCAGGCCAGAGCTCCTACGAGCAGTACTTC. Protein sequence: CASSSGQSSYEQYF.

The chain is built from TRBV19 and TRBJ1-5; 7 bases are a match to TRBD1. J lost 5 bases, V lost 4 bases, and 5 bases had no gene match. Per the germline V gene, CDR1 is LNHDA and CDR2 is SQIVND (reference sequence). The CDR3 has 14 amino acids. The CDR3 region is CASSTGQADQPQHF. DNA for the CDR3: TGTGCCAGTAGTACCGGACAGGCCGATCAGCCCCAGCATTTT.

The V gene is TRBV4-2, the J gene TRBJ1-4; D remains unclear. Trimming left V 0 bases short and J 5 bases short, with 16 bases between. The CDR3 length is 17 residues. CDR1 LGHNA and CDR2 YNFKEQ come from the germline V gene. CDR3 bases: TGTGCCAGCAGCCAAGATCCCTGGGTGCGGGGAAATGAAAAACTGTTTTTT. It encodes CASSQDPWVRGNEKLFF.

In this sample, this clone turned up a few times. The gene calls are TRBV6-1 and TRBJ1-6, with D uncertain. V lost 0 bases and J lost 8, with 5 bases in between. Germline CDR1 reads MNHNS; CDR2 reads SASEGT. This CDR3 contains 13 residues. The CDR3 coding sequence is TGTGCCAGCAGTGAAGCCTCAGATTCACCCCTCCACTTT. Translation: CASSEASDSPLHF.